This TCR beta chain derives from a study of TIL therapy for anti-PD-1-resistant metastatic lung cancer. About the research overall: Progressing patients received lymphodepletion, expanded TIL infusion and IL-2.

Whole-study findings and limits: After infusion, TIL clonotypes partly replaced peripheral T cells and declined over months.

This was the immunoSEQ v3 assay. Sequencing used immunoSEQ multiplex PCR; TCRdb keeps in-frame clones, though not all of them. The sample carries tens of thousands of clones, about 78% recorded once. Germline V gene lookup returns CDR1 SGHNT and CDR2 YYREEE (reference sequence). The CDR3 is made up of 14 amino acids. V gave up 3 bases and J gave up 0 bases, with 9 bases separating them. Time point denoted: pre-treatment sample, taken before nivolumab and TIL therapy. Regarding this clone: Its antigen is not identified.

The sequenced sample was blood, obtained at baseline. This TCR was sampled from a person between 30 and 79 years old with non-small cell lung cancer. V usage is TRBV5-4 and J usage is TRBJ1-2; D gene uncertain. CDR3: CASSSPGPNYGYTF. The CDR3, as DNA: TGTGCCAGCAGCTCACCGGGCCCTAACTATGGCTACACCTTC.